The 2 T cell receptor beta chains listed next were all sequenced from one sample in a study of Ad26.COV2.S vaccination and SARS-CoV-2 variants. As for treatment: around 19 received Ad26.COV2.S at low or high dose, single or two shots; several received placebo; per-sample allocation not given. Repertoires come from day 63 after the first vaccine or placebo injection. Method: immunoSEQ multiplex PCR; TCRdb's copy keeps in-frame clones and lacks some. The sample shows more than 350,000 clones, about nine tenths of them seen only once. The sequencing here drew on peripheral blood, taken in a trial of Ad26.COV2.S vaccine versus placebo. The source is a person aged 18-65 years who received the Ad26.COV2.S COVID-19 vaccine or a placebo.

The CDR3 is CASSLASGTEQYF. CDR3 sequence (DNA): TGTGCCAGCAGCTTAGCGTCCGGGACCGAGCAGTACTTC. The chain is built from TRBV7-8 and TRBJ2-7; D might be TRBD1 or TRBD2, each matching 5 bases. CDR1 and CDR2 (germline): SGHVS, FQNEAQ. The CDR3 spans 13 residues. Between the trimmed V and J ends, which lost 0 bases and 6 bases, there was a span of 9 bases.

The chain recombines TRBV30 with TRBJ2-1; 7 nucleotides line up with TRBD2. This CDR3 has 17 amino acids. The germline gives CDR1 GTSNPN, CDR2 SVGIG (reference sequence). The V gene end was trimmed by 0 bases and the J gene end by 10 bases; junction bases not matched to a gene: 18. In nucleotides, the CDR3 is TGTGCCTGGAGTGTTCTACTAGTGGGAGGGCCGGCGGGGGAGCAGTTCTTC. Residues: CAWSVLLVGGPAGEQFF.